This TCR beta chain is drawn from a study of blood T cell repertoires in COVID-19. The overall study: There were acute and convalescent COVID-19 samples, and they came from the United States, Italy and Spain. PBMCs, B-cell-depleted T cells, or T cells were the source of the cDNA or gDNA that made up the material.

Per the authors' pipeline: Estimates of nucleated cell counts were drawn from the amplification of reference gene primers. Measured with immunoSEQ multiplex PCR; TCRdb has only the in-frame clones, and not every one. V and J calls and clone size follow that table, whereas D and trimming were derived from the DNA. Here the sample spans some 64,000 clones, roughly 82% being singletons. This CDR3 contains 15 residues. With V trimmed by 3 bases and J by 2 bases, 6 bases remained unmatched. In germline, CDR1 is SGHKS, CDR2 YYEKEE (reference sequence). This receptor was obtained from a human donor in a cohort sampled during active COVID-19. The chain is built from TRBV5-5 and TRBJ2-3; 7 bases line up with TRBD2. Sequencing used peripheral blood. The CDR3 is CASSSLAANTDTQYF. CDR3 nucleotide sequence: TGTGCCAGCAGCTCTCTAGCGGCCAACACAGATACGCAGTATTTT.